This passage covers 9 T cell receptor beta chains from one sample sequenced in a study of T cell responses to AZD1222 COVID-19 vaccine. Profiled with immunoSEQ multiplex PCR; TCRdb holds only in-frame clones, not every one. This table has about 130,000 clones, roughly nine tenths appearing once. The material was peripheral blood, obtained on day 0 of AZD1222 vaccination. The receptor source for this set is an adult in good health.

This sequence joins TRBV19 and TRBJ1-2; no firm D call. Trimming pared 10 bases from V and 4 bases from J, leaving 13 bases between. In germline, CDR1 is LNHDA, CDR2 SQIVND (reference sequence). This CDR3 is built from 12 residues. CDR3 in amino acids: CATNVYTYGYTF. CDR3 coding DNA: TGTGCCACTAACGTATATACCTATGGCTACACCTTC.

The rearrangement joins TRBV6-1 to TRBJ1-4; D gene unclear. Trimming stripped 2 bases from V and 12 bases from J, with 4 bases between. Germline CDR1 is MNHNS and CDR2 is SASEGT. The CDR3 runs 10 residues. CDR3 in amino acids: CASSENELFF. The CDR3 region has the DNA TGTGCCAGCAGTGAAAACGAACTGTTTTTT.

V usage is TRBV2 and J usage is TRBJ1-2, with a possible D match to TRBD1 (5 bases). CDR1 and CDR2 (germline): SNHLY, FYNNEI. CDR3 length equals 12 residues. V lost 8 bases and J lost 5, with 12 bases in between. The CDR3 DNA is TGTGCCAGCGCAGGGTCCTGGTATGGCTACACCTTC. It yields the protein CASAGSWYGYTF.

The chain couples TRBV27 to TRBJ1-4, with D tentatively TRBD1 (6 bases). From germline, CDR1 is MNHEY and CDR2 SMNVEV (reference sequence). Trimming cost V 9 bases and J 5 bases, with 19 bases left between them. CDR3 length: 15 amino acids. The CDR3, as DNA: TGTGCCAGTCGCTACTCCGTTGACAGGAATGAAAAACTGTTTTTT. It translates to CASRYSVDRNEKLFF.

J is TRBJ2-5 and V is TRBV7-8; D may be TRBD1 or TRBD2 (5 bases each). The CDR3 covers 15 residues. The V gene lost 3 bases and the J gene lost 1 base, with 12 bases spanning the gap. The germline gives CDR1 SGHVS, CDR2 FQNEAQ. This chain's CDR3 is CASSFGPGLQETQYF. The CDR3 nucleotides read TGTGCCAGCAGCTTCGGCCCGGGGCTCCAAGAGACCCAGTACTTC.

The CDR3 DNA sequence: TGTGCCAGCAGCGAAAGGGGAGCCGGGGAGCTGTTTTTT. It encodes CASSERGAGELFF. The chain has TRBV7-2 and TRBJ2-2, with D perhaps matching TRBD1 or TRBD2 (5 bases each). The CDR3 covers 13 residues. The germline V gene encodes CDR1 SGHTA and CDR2 FQGNSA. V lost 5 bases to trimming and J lost 6 bases, with 10 bases between them.

The chain uses TRBV2 and TRBJ1-6; D is uncertain. The germline CDR1 and CDR2 sequences are SNHLY and FYNNEI. This CDR3 spans 15 amino acids. With 3 bases removed from V and 6 bases from J, the gap between germline ends came to 12 bases. The CDR3 DNA reads TGTGCCAGCAGTGATTCCCAGGCTACTAATTCACCCCTCCACTTT. It translates to CASSDSQATNSPLHF.

The gene calls are TRBV6-5 and TRBJ1-2, with D tentatively TRBD1 (6 bases). Trimming cost V 5 bases and J 0 bases, with 13 bases left between them. The CDR3 totals 15 residues. CDR1 MNHEY and CDR2 SVGAGI come from the germline V gene. The CDR3 protein is CASSPPGHPNYGYTF. The CDR3 DNA sequence: TGTGCCAGCAGTCCTCCGGGACACCCTAACTATGGCTACACCTTC.

This chain connects TRBV29-1 to TRBJ1-1; possibly TRBD1 for D (6 bases). This CDR3 is built from 12 residues. V shed 8 bases and J shed 4 bases, with 14 bases lying between them. Germline V CDR1 and CDR2: SQVTM, ANQGSEA. CDR3 coding DNA: TGCAGCTATGTAGGGGGTGGCACTGAAGCTTTCTTT. Translation: CSYVGGGTEAFF.